The T cell receptor (beta chain) described here comes from a study of T cells after yellow fever vaccination. Notes on the study in general: Peak timing came faster in the weaker secondary response, day 5 versus 15. Most clones from primary vaccination resurfaced after the booster (approximately 96% CD4, around 89% CD8). In FACS-sorted repertoires, abundant clonotypes from the bulk population could appear as contaminants.

Germline assignment: CDR1 MNHNY and CDR2 SVGAGI (reference sequence). Trimming took off 2 bases at V and 6 bases at J, with 10 bases between the two ends. This CDR3 is 13 amino acids long. By 5'RACE template switching, TCR cDNA was produced, with a universal primer site and UMIs added in the process. One entry per CDR3 protein results from TCRdb running MiXCR on the 5' RACE reads. The top ten clones hold around 17% of a sample with about 430,000 distinct CDR3 sequences, about 19% of them seen once. With regard to this clonotype: The antigen remains undetermined.

The sequence was collected from a man in his late teens or twenties who received the YFV17D yellow fever vaccine. This chain uses TRBV6-6 with TRBJ1-1; no reliable D call. The sequencing used PBMCs, collected before the yellow fever booster vaccination. In DNA form, the CDR3 reads TGTGCCAGCAGTTACCTTTCGGGTGCTGAAGCTTTCTTT. This sequence encodes CASSYLSGAEAFF.